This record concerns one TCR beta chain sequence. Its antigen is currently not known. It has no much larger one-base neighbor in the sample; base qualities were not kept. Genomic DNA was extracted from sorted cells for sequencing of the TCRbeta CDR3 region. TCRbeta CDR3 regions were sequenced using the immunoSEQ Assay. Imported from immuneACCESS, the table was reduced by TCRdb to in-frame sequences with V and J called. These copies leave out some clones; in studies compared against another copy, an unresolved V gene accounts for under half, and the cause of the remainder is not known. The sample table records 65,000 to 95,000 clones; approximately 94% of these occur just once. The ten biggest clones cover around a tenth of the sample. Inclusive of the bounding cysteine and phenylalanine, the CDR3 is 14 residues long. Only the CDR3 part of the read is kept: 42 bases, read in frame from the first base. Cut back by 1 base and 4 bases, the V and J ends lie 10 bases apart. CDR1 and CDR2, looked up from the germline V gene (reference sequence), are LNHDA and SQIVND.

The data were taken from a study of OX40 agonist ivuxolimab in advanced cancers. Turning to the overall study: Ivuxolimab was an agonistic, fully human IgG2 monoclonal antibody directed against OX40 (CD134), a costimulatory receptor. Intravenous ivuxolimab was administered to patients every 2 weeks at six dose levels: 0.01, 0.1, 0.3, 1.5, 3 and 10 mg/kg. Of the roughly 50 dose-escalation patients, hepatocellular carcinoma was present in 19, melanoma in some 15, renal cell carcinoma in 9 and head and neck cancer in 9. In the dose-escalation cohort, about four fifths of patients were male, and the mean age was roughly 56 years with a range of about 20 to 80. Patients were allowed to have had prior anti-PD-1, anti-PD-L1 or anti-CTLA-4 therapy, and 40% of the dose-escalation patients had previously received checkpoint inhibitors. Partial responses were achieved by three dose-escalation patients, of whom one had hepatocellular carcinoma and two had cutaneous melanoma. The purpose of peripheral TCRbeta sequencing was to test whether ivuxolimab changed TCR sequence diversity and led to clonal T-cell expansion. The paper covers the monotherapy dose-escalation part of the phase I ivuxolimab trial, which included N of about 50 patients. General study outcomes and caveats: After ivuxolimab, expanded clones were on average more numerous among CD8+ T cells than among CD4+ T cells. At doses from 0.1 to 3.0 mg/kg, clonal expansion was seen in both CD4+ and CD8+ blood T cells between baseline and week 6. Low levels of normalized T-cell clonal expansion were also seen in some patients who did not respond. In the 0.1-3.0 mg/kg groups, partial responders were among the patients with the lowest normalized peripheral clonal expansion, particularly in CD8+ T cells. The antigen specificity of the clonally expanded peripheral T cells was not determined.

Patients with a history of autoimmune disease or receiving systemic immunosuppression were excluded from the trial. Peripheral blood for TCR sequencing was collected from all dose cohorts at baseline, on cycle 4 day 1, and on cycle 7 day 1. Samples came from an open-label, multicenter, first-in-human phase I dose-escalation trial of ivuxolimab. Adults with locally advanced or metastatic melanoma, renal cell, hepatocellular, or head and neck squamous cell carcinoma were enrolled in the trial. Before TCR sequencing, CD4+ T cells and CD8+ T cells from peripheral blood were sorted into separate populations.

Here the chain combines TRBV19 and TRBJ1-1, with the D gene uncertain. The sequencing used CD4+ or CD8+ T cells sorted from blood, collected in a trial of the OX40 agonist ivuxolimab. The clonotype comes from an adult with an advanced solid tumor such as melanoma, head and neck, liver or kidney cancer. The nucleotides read TGTGCCAGTAGTATAGCCTGGGATGTCACTGAAGCTTTCTTT. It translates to CASSIAWDVTEAFF. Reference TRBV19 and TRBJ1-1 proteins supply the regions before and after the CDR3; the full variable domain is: DGGITQSPKYLFRKEGQNVTLSCEQNLNHDAMYWYRQDPGQGLRLIYYSQIVNDFQKGDIAEGYSVSREKKESFPLTVTSAQKNPTAFYLCASSIAWDVTEAFFGQGTRLTVV.